This note documents a single T cell receptor beta chain sequence. TCRdb fed the PCR reads into MiXCR, producing one record per CDR3 protein. The data show roughly 19,000 distinct CDR3 sequences, roughly half seen once. This entry belongs to a study of CD4 and CD8 cells across lung adenocarcinoma regions. CDR1 is MNHNS and CDR2 is SASEGT in the germline V gene. The V gene lost 0 bases and the J gene lost 5 bases, with 13 bases spanning the gap. The CDR3 loop spans 16 amino acids. Localized lung adenocarcinoma, a non-small cell lung cancer, affected the donors. The chain joins TRBV6-1 to TRBJ1-4; tentative D call: TRBD1 (6 bases). This receptor was taken from a female donor with lung adenocarcinoma. The CD4 and CD8 labels of this study may be unreliable. The sample comprised CD8+ T cells from the center of a lung tumor. CDR3 nucleotides: TGTGCCAGCAGTGAAGCGCTCAGGGGAGAAAATGAAAAACTGTTTTTT. This sequence encodes CASSEALRGENEKLFF.